This T cell receptor (beta chain) was sequenced in a study of blood T cell repertoires in COVID-19. Study in general: COVID-19 samples, acute and convalescent, were from the United States, Italy and Spain.

The CDR3 runs 16 residues. J was trimmed by 2 bases and V by 7 bases; bases with no gene match: 12. Germline assignment: CDR1 SGHAT and CDR2 FQNNGV. Assay used: immunoSEQ multiplex PCR; TCRdb lists only in-frame clones, some missing. This table has some 150,000 clones, 85% to 90% appearing once. The TCR originated in a woman in her sixties or seventies with COVID-19, enrolled during active disease. J is TRBJ2-3 and V is TRBV11-2; TRBD2 agrees at 7 bases. Sequencing was performed on peripheral blood. CDR3 coding DNA: TGTGCCAGCACCCCTTCTAGCGGTTTTCTCACAGATACGCAGTATTTT. Protein product: CASTPSSGFLTDTQYF.